A selection of T cell receptor beta chains follows, all from one sample in a study of T cell responses to AZD1222 COVID-19 vaccine. Libraries were prepared by immunoSEQ multiplex PCR; TCRdb keeps only in-frame clonotypes and omits some of them. This table has some 150,000 clones, over 80% appearing once. Source: peripheral blood, taken 28 days after the second dose of the MenACWY control vaccine. The receptors derive from an adult who received the MenACWY meningococcal vaccine as a control. Both conserved end residues are part of each CDR3. A D gene is named only where the DNA matches it firmly. Size values are once, few and many counts, or a class for expanded clones, and some rows have none.

CASSRQPPGQGYTEQYF	TGCGCCAGCAGCCGCCAACCACCGGGACAGGGGTATACCGAGCAGTACTTC	TRBJ2-7	TRBV5-1	TRBD1	once
CASSLPPGNEQYF	TGTGCCAGCAGTCTTCCTCCTGGGAACGAGCAGTACTTC	TRBJ2-7	TRBV12-3/TRBV12-4	NA	NA
CASRETLGYGYTF	TGTGCCAGCAGAGAAACCCTCGGCTATGGCTACACCTTC	TRBJ1-2	TRBV28	NA	NA
CAIRPGTGEETQYF	TGTGCCATCAGGCCCGGGACAGGGGAGGAGACCCAGTACTTC	TRBJ2-5	TRBV10-3	TRBD1	NA
CASRTGGMRETQYF	TGTGCCAGCAGAACCGGGGGAATGAGAGAGACCCAGTACTTC	TRBJ2-5	TRBV6-5	NA	NA
CASSQTGANSPLHF	TGTGCCAGCAGCCAGACAGGGGCAAATTCACCCCTCCACTTT	TRBJ1-6	TRBV6-6	TRBD1	NA
CASSQGAGPGGYTGELFF	TGTGCCAGCAGCCAGGGGGCGGGCCCCGGGGGGTACACCGGGGAGCTGTTTTTT	TRBJ2-2	TRBV9	NA	NA
CAISETANYGYTF	TGTGCCATCAGTGAGACTGCTAACTATGGCTACACCTTC	TRBJ1-2	TRBV10-3	NA	NA
CASSVSRRDSPLHF	TGTGCCAGCAGTGTCTCCAGGAGAGATTCACCCCTCCACTTT	TRBJ1-6	TRBV2	NA	NA
CASSWVGATNEKLFF	TGTGCCAGCAGTTGGGTTGGAGCAACTAATGAAAAACTGTTTTTT	TRBJ1-4	TRBV28	NA	NA
CASSLSVGGSPLHF	TGTGCCAGCAGTTTATCGGTCGGGGGGTCACCCCTCCACTTT	TRBJ1-6	TRBV27	NA	NA
CASSEGPGRSGNTIYF	TGTGCCAGCAGTGAAGGGCCAGGGCGGTCTGGAAACACCATATATTTT	TRBJ1-3	TRBV25-1	NA	few
CASSIEGRGGGYTF	TGTGCCAGTAGTATTGAGGGCAGGGGAGGTGGCTACACCTTC	TRBJ1-2	TRBV19	NA	NA
CASEASSYNEQFF	TGTGCTTCGGAGGCTTCCTCCTACAATGAGCAGTTCTTC	TRBJ2-1	TRBV30	NA	NA
CASSFGAGGALEQYF	TGTGCCAGCAGTTTCGGGGCAGGGGGCGCGTTGGAGCAGTACTTC	TRBJ2-7	TRBV28	TRBD1	once
CASSLVSTDTQYF	TGTGCCAGCAGCTTAGTAAGCACAGATACGCAGTATTTT	TRBJ2-3	TRBV7-2	NA	NA
CATSPDRGQGQPQHF	TGTGCCACCAGTCCGGACAGGGGGCAGGGACAGCCCCAGCATTTT	TRBJ1-5	TRBV15	TRBD1	NA
CASTPKPIVAQGRQNTEAFF	TGTGCCAGCACCCCCAAACCGATTGTCGCACAGGGGAGGCAGAACACTGAAGCTTTCTTT	TRBJ1-1	TRBV7-3	TRBD1	NA
CSVGSGLAGFHF	TGCAGCGTTGGCAGCGGCCTAGCGGGTTTTCACTTC	TRBJ2-5	TRBV29-1	TRBD2	NA
CASSTSSGITDEQFF	TGTGCCAGCAGCACGTCTAGCGGGATTACAGATGAGCAGTTCTTC	TRBJ2-1	TRBV11-2	TRBD2	NA
CASSESGYEQFF	TGTGCCAGCAGTGAATCAGGGTATGAGCAGTTCTTC	TRBJ2-1	TRBV25-1	NA	NA
CASSLLSGAEDTQYF	TGTGCCAGCAGTTTATTATCGGGGGCTGAAGATACGCAGTATTTT	TRBJ2-3	TRBV27	NA	NA
CASSIAPFGETQYF	TGTGCCAGTAGTATAGCGCCCTTTGGGGAGACCCAGTACTTC	TRBJ2-5	TRBV19	NA	once
CASSASGTGPTQQYF	TGTGCCAGCAGCGCCTCCGGGACAGGCCCCACTCAGCAGTACTTC	TRBJ2-7	TRBV7-3	TRBD1	few
CASSAMGDSGNTIYF	TGTGCCAGCAGCGCGATGGGGGACTCTGGAAACACCATATATTTT	TRBJ1-3	TRBV5-4	NA	once
CSATSGPLKYNEQFF	TGCAGCGCAACTAGCGGCCCACTCAAATACAATGAGCAGTTCTTC	TRBJ2-1	TRBV29-1	TRBD2	NA
CASSPAGTASNEQFF	TGTGCCAGCAGCCCCGCCGGGACAGCCTCAAATGAGCAGTTCTTC	TRBJ2-1	TRBV27	TRBD1	NA
CASSRGMTSTDTQYF	TGTGCCAGCAGCCGAGGGATGACTAGCACAGATACGCAGTATTTT	TRBJ2-3	TRBV11-3	NA	NA
CASSGGRSPQHF	TGTGCCAGCAGTGGGGGGCGTTCCCCCCAGCATTTT	TRBJ1-5	TRBV28	NA	NA
CASSSQFF	TGTGCCAGCAGCTCCCAGTTCTTC	TRBJ2-1	TRBV7-9	NA	NA
CASSPGQGGGEAFF	TGTGCCAGCAGCCCGGGACAGGGAGGGGGTGAAGCTTTCTTT	TRBJ1-1	TRBV6-5	TRBD1	NA
CASSYSGTGGQPQHF	TGTGCCAGCAGTTACTCGGGGACAGGAGGGCAGCCCCAGCATTTT	TRBJ1-5	TRBV6-5	TRBD1	NA
CASSVAGRGNTIYF	TGTGCCAGCAGCGTAGCAGGGCGAGGAAACACCATATATTTT	TRBJ1-3	TRBV9	NA	NA
CASRDSYEQYF	TGTGCCAGCAGAGACTCCTACGAGCAGTACTTC	TRBJ2-7	TRBV28	NA	NA
CASSPPGSWAEQYF	TGTGCCAGCAGCCCGCCGGGGAGTTGGGCCGAGCAGTACTTC	TRBJ2-7	TRBV5-4	NA	once
CASSDGTGGIYGYTF	TGTGCCAGCAGTGACGGGACAGGAGGTATCTATGGCTACACCTTC	TRBJ1-2	TRBV6-4	TRBD1	few
CASSLGLVGTAIQPQHF	TGTGCCAGTAGTTTGGGGTTGGTGGGGACAGCGATTCAGCCCCAGCATTTT	TRBJ1-5	TRBV19	TRBD1	NA
CASSNDGQGVTEAFF	TGTGCCAGTAGTAACGACGGACAAGGGGTGACTGAAGCTTTCTTT	TRBJ1-1	TRBV19	NA	NA
CASSIIENQPQHF	TGTGCCAGTAGTATCATCGAGAATCAGCCCCAGCATTTT	TRBJ1-5	TRBV19	NA	NA
CASSPVAGAVTGELFF	TGTGCCAGCAGCCCTGTAGCGGGAGCAGTTACCGGGGAGCTGTTTTTT	TRBJ2-2	TRBV7-3	TRBD2	NA
CASKTIHYGYTF	TGTGCCAGCAAGACAATTCACTATGGCTACACCTTC	TRBJ1-2	TRBV28	NA	NA
CAIRPELHTGELFF	TGTGCCATCAGACCAGAACTTCACACCGGGGAGCTGTTTTTT	TRBJ2-2	TRBV10-3	NA	NA
CASTGGRTGSTDTQYF	TGTGCCAGCACGGGTGGAAGGACAGGGTCAACAGATACGCAGTATTTT	TRBJ2-3	TRBV2	TRBD1	NA
CSVDNYNTEAFF	TGCAGCGTTGATAACTATAACACTGAAGCTTTCTTT	TRBJ1-1	TRBV29-1	NA	NA
CASSFFGLNTEAFF	TGTGCCAGCAGTTTTTTTGGGCTGAACACTGAAGCTTTCTTT	TRBJ1-1	TRBV28	NA	NA
CASSRTENTEAFF	TGTGCCAGCAGCAGAACGGAGAACACTGAAGCTTTCTTT	TRBJ1-1	TRBV3-1/TRBV3-2	NA	NA
CAWIRSSYEQYF	TGTGCCTGGATCAGGAGCTCCTACGAGCAGTACTTC	TRBJ2-7	TRBV30	NA	NA
CASSFEGLGRFF	TGTGCCAGCAGTTTTGAGGGACTAGGGCGGTTCTTC	TRBJ2-1	TRBV12-3/TRBV12-4	TRBD2	NA
CASSFSGPVRYEQYF	TGTGCCAGCAGTTTTAGCGGCCCCGTCCGGTACGAGCAGTACTTC	TRBJ2-7	TRBV27	NA	NA
CATLGQRDQPQHF	TGTGCCACCCTAGGGCAGCGGGATCAGCCCCAGCATTTT	TRBJ1-5	TRBV15	NA	NA
CSASSLGSEQYF	TGCAGTGCTAGTAGTTTGGGGTCCGAGCAGTACTTC	TRBJ2-7	TRBV20-1	NA	NA
CASSHGGDTGELFF	TGTGCCAGCAGCCATGGGGGTGACACCGGGGAGCTGTTTTTT	TRBJ2-2	TRBV3-1/TRBV3-2	NA	NA
CASSYAGTSDQETQYF	TGTGCCAGTAGTTACGCCGGGACTAGCGATCAAGAGACCCAGTACTTC	TRBJ2-5	TRBV19	TRBD2	NA
CASNPGGYQETQYF	TGTGCCAGCAACCCCGGGGGCTACCAAGAGACCCAGTACTTC	TRBJ2-5	TRBV9	NA	NA
CASSYPLIGIAGDGNEQFF	TGTGCCAGCAGTTACCCCCTTATCGGGATAGCGGGGGACGGAAATGAGCAGTTCTTC	TRBJ2-1	TRBV6-2/TRBV6-3	TRBD2	NA
CASSPGTGELFF	TGTGCCAGCAGCCCCGGAACCGGGGAGCTGTTTTTT	TRBJ2-2	TRBV11-3	NA	NA
CASSKIRTGSASSYEQYF	TGTGCCAGCAGCAAAATCCGGACGGGGTCGGCCAGCTCCTACGAGCAGTACTTC	TRBJ2-7	TRBV21-1	NA	NA
CASSRRPGRFLATQYF	TGTGCCAGCAGCCGAAGACCCGGACGGTTCTTGGCGACCCAGTACTTC	TRBJ2-5	TRBV5-6	NA	NA
CASSFYVTSSYEQYF	TGTGCCAGCAGTTTTTACGTCACCTCCTCCTACGAGCAGTACTTC	TRBJ2-7	TRBV27	NA	once